The 11 T cell receptor beta chains below were found in one sample sequenced in a study of technical replicates of blood from a few donors. The data were produced by immunoSEQ multiplex PCR, yet TCRdb's version contains in-frame clones alone and is incomplete. The sample shows tens of thousands of clones, around 90% of them seen only once. Sequences were obtained from T cells isolated from PBMCs. The receptors derive from a human donor in good health.

This sequence joins TRBV19 and TRBJ2-7; the match to TRBD1 covers 9 bases. With 4 bases clipped from V and 4 bases from J, the junction kept 5 bases outside the gene matches. CDR3 length: 14 amino acids. The V gene's germline CDR1 is LNHDA and CDR2 SQIVND (reference sequence). Here the CDR3 reads CASSRGQGWYEQYF. CDR3 nucleotide sequence: TGTGCCAGTAGTAGGGGACAGGGTTGGTACGAGCAGTACTTC.

The V call is TRBV9, the J call TRBJ1-3, with D maybe TRBD1 (6 bases). The V and J ends lost 0 bases and 2 bases respectively, with 9 bases between them. CDR3 length: 15 amino acids. Germline V gene data show CDR1 as SGDLS and CDR2 as YYNGEE. In DNA form, the CDR3 reads TGTGCCAGCAGCGTAGCGGGGACAACTGGAAACACCATATATTTT. As protein: CASSVAGTTGNTIYF.

This rearrangement joins TRBV11-2 to TRBJ2-4; TRBD1 matches at 8 bases. Per the germline V gene, CDR1 is SGHAT and CDR2 is FQNNGV. The J segment lost 8 bases and the V segment lost 2 bases, leaving 8 bases of the junction unmatched. The CDR3 is made up of 15 amino acids. Here the CDR3 reads CASSLFLTGEDIQYF. DNA of the CDR3: TGTGCCAGCAGCTTATTTCTGACAGGGGAGGACATTCAGTACTTC.

This sequence joins TRBV6-5 and TRBJ1-2; perhaps TRBD1 as D (6 bases). Germline assignment: CDR1 MNHEY and CDR2 SVGAGI. The CDR3 sequence is 14 residues long. Trimming took 8 bases from V and 2 from J, leaving 15 bases between them. CDR3 nucleotide sequence: TGTGCCAGCCTTTCGACAGGCGGCAACTATGGCTACACCTTC. Its translation: CASLSTGGNYGYTF.

The rearrangement links TRBV9 to TRBJ2-1, with D hard to call. The length of the CDR3 is 16 residues. Trimming pared 0 bases from V and 0 bases from J, leaving 10 bases between. Germline V gene data show CDR1 as SGDLS and CDR2 as YYNGEE. The CDR3 nucleotides are TGTGCCAGCAGCGTAGGCCTCTCCAGCTCCTACAATGAGCAGTTCTTC. Residues: CASSVGLSSSYNEQFF.

This clone came up once. This chain links TRBV27 with TRBJ2-1, with D tentatively TRBD1 (6 bases). V gave up 7 bases and J gave up 4 bases, with 11 bases separating them. The CDR3 totals 13 residues. CDR1 MNHEY and CDR2 SMNVEV come from the germline V gene (reference sequence). CDR3 in DNA: TGTGCCAGCATTAACAGGGCATACAATGAGCAGTTCTTC. Its translation is CASINRAYNEQFF.

This clone was observed a single time. The chain carries TRBV5-6 and TRBJ2-5; TRBD1 might be the D (6 bases). The V end was cut by 0 bases, the J end by 5 bases, with 11 bases between. CDR3 size: 14 residues. CDR1 and CDR2 (germline): SGHDT, YYEEEE. CDR3 residues: CASSLGGGEETQYF. The CDR3 nucleotides are TGTGCCAGCAGCTTGGGTGGGGGCGAGGAGACCCAGTACTTC.

This clone was counted a few times. V is TRBV29-1 and J is TRBJ2-7; D may be TRBD1 (5 bases). This CDR3 is 12 amino acids long. Trimming took 7 bases from V and 3 from J, leaving 13 bases between them. The germline V gene encodes CDR1 SQVTM and CDR2 ANQGSEA. The CDR3: CSGTDIDYEQYF. Written as DNA, the CDR3 is TGCAGCGGGACGGACATAGACTACGAGCAGTACTTC.

The V gene is TRBV7-3, the J gene TRBJ2-2, with a tentative D call TRBD1 (5 bases). Germline CDR1 reads SGHTA; CDR2 reads FQGTGA. There are 16 residues in the CDR3. The germline V and J ends were trimmed by 2 bases and 2 bases, with 12 bases remaining between them. The chain's CDR3 is CASSLRPDSNTGELFF. The CDR3 region has the DNA TGTGCCAGCAGCTTACGCCCCGACAGCAACACCGGGGAGCTGTTTTTT.

The chain employs TRBV30 and TRBJ2-1; 8 nucleotides match TRBD2. The CDR3 is 15 residues long. With 1 base clipped from V and 5 bases from J, the junction kept 7 bases outside the gene matches. From germline, CDR1 is GTSNPN and CDR2 SVGIG (reference sequence). The CDR3 here is CAWSGTAGGNNEQFF. The CDR3 nucleotides are TGTGCCTGGAGTGGAACCGCGGGAGGAAACAATGAGCAGTTCTTC.

V and J are TRBV28 and TRBJ1-2, with TRBD1 matching 7 bases. From germline, CDR1 is MDHEN and CDR2 SYDVKM. The J segment lost 0 bases and the V segment lost 5 bases, leaving 6 bases of the junction unmatched. This CDR3 contains 15 residues. The CDR3 region is CASSGDSATNYGYTF. The DNA for the CDR3 is TGTGCCAGCAGTGGGGACAGTGCAACTAACTATGGCTACACCTTC.